Detailed here is one TCR beta chain. The CDR3 has 16 amino acids. After removal of 4 bases from V and 2 bases from J, the junction contained 9 bases not matched to a gene. Looked up from germline, CDR1 is SGHRS and CDR2 is YFSETQ. Authors' analysis steps: Reference gene primer amplification yielded estimated nucleated cell counts. Produced via immunoSEQ multiplex PCR; TCRdb's table is partial and in-frame only. V and J calls plus clone size are reproduced from that table; the DNA served to infer D and trimming. The data hold over 200,000 clones, with more than 80% observed a single time. The sample comes from a study of blood T cell repertoires in COVID-19. Study information: Researchers got acute and convalescent COVID-19 samples from the United States, Italy and Spain.

Material: PBMCs or T cells enriched from blood (not recorded which). V and J are TRBV5-1 and TRBJ1-2; 9 nucleotides match TRBD1. This clonotype was sampled from a man aged 55 to 69 who had recovered from COVID-19. The CDR3 region has the DNA TGCGCCAGCAGCCCTAGTGGACAGGGGTTGAACTATGGCTACACCTTC. Its protein is CASSPSGQGLNYGYTF.